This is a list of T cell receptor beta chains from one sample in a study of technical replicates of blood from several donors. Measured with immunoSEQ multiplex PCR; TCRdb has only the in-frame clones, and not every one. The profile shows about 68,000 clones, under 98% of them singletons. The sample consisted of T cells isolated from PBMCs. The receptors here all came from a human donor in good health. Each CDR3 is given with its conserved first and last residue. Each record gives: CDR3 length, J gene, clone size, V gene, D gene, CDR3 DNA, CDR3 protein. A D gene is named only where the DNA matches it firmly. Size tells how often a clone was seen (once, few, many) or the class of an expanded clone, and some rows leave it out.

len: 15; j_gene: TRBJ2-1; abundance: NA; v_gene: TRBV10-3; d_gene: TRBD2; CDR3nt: TGTGCCATCAGTCGACTAGCGGAGATGTACAATGAGCAGTTCTTC; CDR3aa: CAISRLAEMYNEQFF
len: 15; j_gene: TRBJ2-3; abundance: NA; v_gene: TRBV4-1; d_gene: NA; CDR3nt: TGCGCCAGCAGCCAAATCGGAGCGTTGGCAGATACGCAGTATTTT; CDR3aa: CASSQIGALADTQYF
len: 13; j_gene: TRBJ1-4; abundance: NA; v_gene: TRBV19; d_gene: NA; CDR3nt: TGTGCCAGTAGTATAGGCCGGAATGAAAAACTGTTTTTT; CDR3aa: CASSIGRNEKLFF
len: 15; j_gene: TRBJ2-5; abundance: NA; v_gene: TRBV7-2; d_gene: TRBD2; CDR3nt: TGTGCCAGCAGCCGCCTAGCGGGAGCTTGGGAGACCCAGTACTTC; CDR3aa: CASSRLAGAWETQYF
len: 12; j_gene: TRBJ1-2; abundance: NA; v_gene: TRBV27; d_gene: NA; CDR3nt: TGTGCCAGCAGAGACTGGGACTACGGCTACACCTTC; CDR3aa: CASRDWDYGYTF
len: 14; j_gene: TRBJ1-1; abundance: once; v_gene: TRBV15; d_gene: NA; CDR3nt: TGTGCCACCAAATCAGGCCCTATGAACACTGAAGCTTTCTTT; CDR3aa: CATKSGPMNTEAFF
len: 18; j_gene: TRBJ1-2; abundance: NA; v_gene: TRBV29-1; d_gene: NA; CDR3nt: TGCAGCGTTGACCCTTCGGGGTTCAGTCAGCCTGCTAACTATGGCTACACCTTC; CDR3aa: CSVDPSGFSQPANYGYTF
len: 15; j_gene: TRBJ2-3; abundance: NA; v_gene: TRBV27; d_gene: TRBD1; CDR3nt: TGTGCCAGCAGTGGGGACAGGGCCCCTGTAGATACGCAGTATTTT; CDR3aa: CASSGDRAPVDTQYF
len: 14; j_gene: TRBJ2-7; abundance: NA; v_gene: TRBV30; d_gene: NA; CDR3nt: TGTGCCTGGGGCAGCACAGCCAAGACCTACGAGCAGTACTTC; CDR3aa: CAWGSTAKTYEQYF
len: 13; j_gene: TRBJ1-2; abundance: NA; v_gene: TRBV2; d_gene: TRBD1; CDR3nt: TGTGCCAGCAGAGTCACAGGGGAGGATGGCTACACCTTC; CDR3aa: CASRVTGEDGYTF
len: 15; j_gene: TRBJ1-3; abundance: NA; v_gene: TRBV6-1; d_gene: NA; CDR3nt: TGTGCCACCGCCCCCCCGACAGTCTCTGGAAACACCATATATTTT; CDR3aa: CATAPPTVSGNTIYF
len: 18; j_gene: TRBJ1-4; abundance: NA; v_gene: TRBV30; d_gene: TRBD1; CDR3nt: TGTGCCTGGAGTGTATCAGGGGGCGGGTGGGGAACTAATGAAAAACTGTTTTTT; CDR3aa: CAWSVSGGGWGTNEKLFF
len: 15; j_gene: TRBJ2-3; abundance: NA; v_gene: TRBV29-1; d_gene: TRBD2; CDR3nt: TGCAGCGTGGGCCCCGGACTAGCGGGAGTATTGACGCAGTATTTT; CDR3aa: CSVGPGLAGVLTQYF
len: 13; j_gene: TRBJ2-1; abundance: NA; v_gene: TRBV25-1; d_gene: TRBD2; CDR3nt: TGTGCCAGTTCTAGCGGGAGAACGAATGAGCAGTTCTTC; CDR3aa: CASSSGRTNEQFF
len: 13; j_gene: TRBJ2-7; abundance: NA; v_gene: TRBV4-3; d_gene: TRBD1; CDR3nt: TGCGCCAGCAGCCTGGGACAGTCCTACGAGCAGTACTTC; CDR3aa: CASSLGQSYEQYF
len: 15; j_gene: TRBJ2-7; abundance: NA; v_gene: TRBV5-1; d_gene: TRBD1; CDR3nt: TGCGCCAGCAGCGGTGGACAGGGACTCCGCTACGAGCAGTACTTC; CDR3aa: CASSGGQGLRYEQYF
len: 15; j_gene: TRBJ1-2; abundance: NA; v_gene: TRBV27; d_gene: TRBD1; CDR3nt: TGTGCCAGCAGCTTAATGACAGGGACTCACTATGGCTACACCTTC; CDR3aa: CASSLMTGTHYGYTF
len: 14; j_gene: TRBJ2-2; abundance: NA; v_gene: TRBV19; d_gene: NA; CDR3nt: TGTGCCAGTAGTATTAGTAAGAACACCGGGGAGCTGTTTTTT; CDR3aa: CASSISKNTGELFF
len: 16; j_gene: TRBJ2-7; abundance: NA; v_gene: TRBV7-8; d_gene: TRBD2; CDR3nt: TGTGCCAGCAGCCCCGGACTAGCGGGGACAAGTTACGAGCAGTACTTC; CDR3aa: CASSPGLAGTSYEQYF
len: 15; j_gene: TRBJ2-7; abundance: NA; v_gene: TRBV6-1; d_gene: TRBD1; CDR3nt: TGTGCCAGCAGGGGACAGGACAGTCCTACCTACGAGCAGTACTTC; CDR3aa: CASRGQDSPTYEQYF
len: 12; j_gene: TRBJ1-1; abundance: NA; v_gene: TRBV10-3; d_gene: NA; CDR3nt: TGTGCCGCTGGACAGCCCAACACTGAAGCTTTCTTT; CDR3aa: CAAGQPNTEAFF
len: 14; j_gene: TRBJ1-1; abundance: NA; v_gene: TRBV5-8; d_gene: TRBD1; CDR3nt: TGTGCCAGCAGCTTGGACAGGGGGTCCACTGAAGCTTTCTTT; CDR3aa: CASSLDRGSTEAFF
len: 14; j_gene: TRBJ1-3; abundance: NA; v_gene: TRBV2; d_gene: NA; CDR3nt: TGTGCCAGCAACACTATCGTATCTGGAAACACCATATATTTT; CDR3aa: CASNTIVSGNTIYF
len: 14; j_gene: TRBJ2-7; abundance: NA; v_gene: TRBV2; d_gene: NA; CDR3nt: TGTGCCAGCAGTCCCAGGGTATTCTCCTACGAGCAGTACTTC; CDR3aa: CASSPRVFSYEQYF
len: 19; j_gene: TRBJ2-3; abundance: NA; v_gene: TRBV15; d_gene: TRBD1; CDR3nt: TGTGCCACCAGCAGCTTTGGACAGGATCCCTCCTTTAGCACAGATACGCAGTATTTT; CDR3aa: CATSSFGQDPSFSTDTQYF
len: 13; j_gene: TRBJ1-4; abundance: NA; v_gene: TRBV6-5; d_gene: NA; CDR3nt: TGTGCCAGCAGACCTCCCGGACGGGGGAAACTGTTTTTT; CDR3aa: CASRPPGRGKLFF
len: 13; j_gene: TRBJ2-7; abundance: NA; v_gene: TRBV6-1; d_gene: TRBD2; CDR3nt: TGTGCCAGCAGCCGGCGGGGGGTCTACGAGCAGTACTTC; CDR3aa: CASSRRGVYEQYF
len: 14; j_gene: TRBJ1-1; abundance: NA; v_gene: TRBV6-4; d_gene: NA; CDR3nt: TGTGCCAGCAGTGACTCGGCATCGCGTGGGGCGGCTTTCTTT; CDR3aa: CASSDSASRGAAFF
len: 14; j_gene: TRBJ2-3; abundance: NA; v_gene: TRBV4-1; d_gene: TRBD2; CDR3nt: TGCGCCAGCAGCAAGACTAGCTCTTTGGATACGCAGTATTTT; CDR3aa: CASSKTSSLDTQYF
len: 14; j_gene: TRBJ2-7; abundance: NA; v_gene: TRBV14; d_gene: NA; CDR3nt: TGTGCCAGCAGCCAAGGTGCGGGAACCTACGAGCAGTACTTC; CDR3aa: CASSQGAGTYEQYF
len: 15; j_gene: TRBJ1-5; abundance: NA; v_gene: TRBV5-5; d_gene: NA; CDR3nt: TGTGCCAGCAGCACCACTACAGGTCCCAATCAGCCCCAGCATTTT; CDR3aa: CASSTTTGPNQPQHF
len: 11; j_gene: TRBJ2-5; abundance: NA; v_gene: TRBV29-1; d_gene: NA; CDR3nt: TGCAGCGTTGCGGACAGAGAGACCCAGTACTTC; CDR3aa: CSVADRETQYF
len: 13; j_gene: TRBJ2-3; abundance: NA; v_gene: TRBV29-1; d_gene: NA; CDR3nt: TGCAGCGTGGGGGGTCAGGTTACGGATACGCAGTATTTT; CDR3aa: CSVGGQVTDTQYF
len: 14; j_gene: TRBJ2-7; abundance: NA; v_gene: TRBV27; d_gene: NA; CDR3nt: TGTGCCAGCAGTTTTGCCAGGTCCTCCTACGAGCAGTACTTC; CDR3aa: CASSFARSSYEQYF
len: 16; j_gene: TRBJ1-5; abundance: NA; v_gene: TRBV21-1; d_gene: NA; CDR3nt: TGTGCCAGCAGCAAGGGGGTGGCAGGGGGCGATCAGCCCCAGCATTTT; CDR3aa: CASSKGVAGGDQPQHF
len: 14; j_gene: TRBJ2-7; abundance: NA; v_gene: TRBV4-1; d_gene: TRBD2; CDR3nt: TGCGCCAGCAGCCAAGTAGGGACTAGCTACGAGCAGTACTTC; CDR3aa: CASSQVGTSYEQYF
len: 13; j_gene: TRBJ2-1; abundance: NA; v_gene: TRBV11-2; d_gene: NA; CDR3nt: TGTGCCAGCAGCTTAGATCCAGGTAGTGAGCAGTTCTTC; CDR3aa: CASSLDPGSEQFF
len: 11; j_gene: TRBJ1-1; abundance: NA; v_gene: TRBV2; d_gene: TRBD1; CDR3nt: TGTGCACAGGGGGTGAACACTGAAGCTTTCTTT; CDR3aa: CAQGVNTEAFF
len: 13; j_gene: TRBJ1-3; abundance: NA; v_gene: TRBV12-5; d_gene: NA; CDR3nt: TGTGCTAGTGGTCCTCAGGGTGGAAACACCATATATTTT; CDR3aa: CASGPQGGNTIYF
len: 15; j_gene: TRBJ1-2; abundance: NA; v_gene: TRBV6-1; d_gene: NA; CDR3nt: TGTGCCAGCAGTGAAGCGCTTCAGGTTAACTATGGCTACACCTTC; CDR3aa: CASSEALQVNYGYTF
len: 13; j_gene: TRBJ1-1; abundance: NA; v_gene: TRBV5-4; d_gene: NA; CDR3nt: TGTGCCAGCAGCTTCAGGGGTTGGGCTGAAGCTTTCTTT; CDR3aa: CASSFRGWAEAFF
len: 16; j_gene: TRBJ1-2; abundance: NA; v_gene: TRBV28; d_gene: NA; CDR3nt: TGTGCCAGCAGTTTATACGGACGGGGGGAATACTATGGCTACACCTTC; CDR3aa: CASSLYGRGEYYGYTF
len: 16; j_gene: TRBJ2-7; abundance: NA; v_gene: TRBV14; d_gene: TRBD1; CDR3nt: TGTGCCAGCAGCCCCCCCCCGAGGACAGGGATAAACGAGCAGTACTTC; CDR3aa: CASSPPPRTGINEQYF